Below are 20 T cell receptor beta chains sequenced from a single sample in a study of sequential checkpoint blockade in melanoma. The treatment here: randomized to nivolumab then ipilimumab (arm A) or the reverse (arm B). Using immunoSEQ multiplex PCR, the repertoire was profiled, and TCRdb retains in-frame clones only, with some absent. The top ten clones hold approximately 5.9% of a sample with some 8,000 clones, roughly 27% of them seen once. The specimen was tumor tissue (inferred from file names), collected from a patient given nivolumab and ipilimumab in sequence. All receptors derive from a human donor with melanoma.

The CDR3 DNA reads as TGTGCCAGCAGCTCCTACTCCGAGAACACCGGGGAGCTGTTTTTT. It translates to CASSSYSENTGELFF. This sequence joins TRBV11-3 and TRBJ2-2; unclear D gene. Per germline, CDR1 SGHNT and CDR2 YENEEA. The CDR3 is made up of 15 amino acids. V was shortened by 4 bases and J by 1 base, with 10 bases between the two germline ends.

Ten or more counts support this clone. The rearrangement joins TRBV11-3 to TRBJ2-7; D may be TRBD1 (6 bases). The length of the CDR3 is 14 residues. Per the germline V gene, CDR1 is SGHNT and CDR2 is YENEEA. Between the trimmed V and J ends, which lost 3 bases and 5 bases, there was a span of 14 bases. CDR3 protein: CASSLVSGAHEQYF. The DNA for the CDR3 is TGTGCCAGCAGCTTGGTATCAGGGGCCCACGAGCAGTACTTC. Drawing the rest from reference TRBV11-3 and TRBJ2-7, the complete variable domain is EAGVVQSPRYKIIEKKQPVAFWCNPISGHNTLYWYLQNLGQGPELLIRYENEEAVDDSQLPKDRFSAERLKGVDSTLKIQPAELGDSAVYLCASSLVSGAHEQYFGPGTRLTVT.

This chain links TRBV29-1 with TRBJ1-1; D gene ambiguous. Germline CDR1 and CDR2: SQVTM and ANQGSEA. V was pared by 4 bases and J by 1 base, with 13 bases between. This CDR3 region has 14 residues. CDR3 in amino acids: CSVGVGRTNTEAFF. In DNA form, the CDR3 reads TGCAGCGTTGGTGTGGGCAGAACGAACACTGAAGCTTTCTTT.

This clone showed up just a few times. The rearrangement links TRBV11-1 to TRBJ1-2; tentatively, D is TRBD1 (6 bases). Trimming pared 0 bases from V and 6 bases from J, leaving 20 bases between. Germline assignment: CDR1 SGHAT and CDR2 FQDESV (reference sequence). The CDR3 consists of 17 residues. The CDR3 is CASSLAEVQGLFDGYTF. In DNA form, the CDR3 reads TGTGCCAGCAGCTTAGCAGAGGTTCAGGGGCTGTTCGATGGCTACACCTTC.

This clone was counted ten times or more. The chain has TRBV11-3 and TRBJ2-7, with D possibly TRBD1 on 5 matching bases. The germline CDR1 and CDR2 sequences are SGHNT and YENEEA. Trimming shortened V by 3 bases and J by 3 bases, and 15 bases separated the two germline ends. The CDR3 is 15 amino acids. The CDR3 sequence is CASSFDRADYYEQYF. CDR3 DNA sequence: TGTGCCAGCAGCTTCGACAGAGCCGATTACTACGAGCAGTACTTC. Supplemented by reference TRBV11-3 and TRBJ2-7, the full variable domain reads EAGVVQSPRYKIIEKKQPVAFWCNPISGHNTLYWYLQNLGQGPELLIRYENEEAVDDSQLPKDRFSAERLKGVDSTLKIQPAELGDSAVYLCASSFDRADYYEQYFGPGTRLTVT.

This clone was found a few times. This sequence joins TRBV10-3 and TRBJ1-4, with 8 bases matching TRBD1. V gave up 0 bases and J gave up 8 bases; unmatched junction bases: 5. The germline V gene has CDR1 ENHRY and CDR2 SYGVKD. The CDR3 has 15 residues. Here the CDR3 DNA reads TGTGCCATCAGTGAGTCCGGCAGGGGGCGAGAAAAACTGTTTTTT. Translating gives CAISESGRGREKLFF.

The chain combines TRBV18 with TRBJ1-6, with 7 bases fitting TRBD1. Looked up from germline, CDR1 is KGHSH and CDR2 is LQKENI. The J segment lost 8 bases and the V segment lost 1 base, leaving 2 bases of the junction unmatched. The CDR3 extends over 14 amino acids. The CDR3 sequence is CASSPRDSYSPLHF. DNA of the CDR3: TGTGCCAGCTCACCACGGGACAGTTATTCACCCCTCCACTTT.

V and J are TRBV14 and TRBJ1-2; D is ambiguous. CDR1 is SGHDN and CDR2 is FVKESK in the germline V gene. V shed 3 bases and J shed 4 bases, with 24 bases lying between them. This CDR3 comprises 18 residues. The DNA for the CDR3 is TGTGCCAGCAGCCACCTTCCCGGCCCGCAGGAACTGAGCTATGGCTACACCTTC. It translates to CASSHLPGPQELSYGYTF.

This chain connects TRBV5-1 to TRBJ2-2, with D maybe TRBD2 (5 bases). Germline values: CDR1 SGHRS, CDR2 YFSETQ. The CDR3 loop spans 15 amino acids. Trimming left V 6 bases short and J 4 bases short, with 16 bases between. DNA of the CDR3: TGCGCCAGCAACTCTGCGAGGGCCGGCACCGGGGAGCTGTTTTTT. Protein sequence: CASNSARAGTGELFF.

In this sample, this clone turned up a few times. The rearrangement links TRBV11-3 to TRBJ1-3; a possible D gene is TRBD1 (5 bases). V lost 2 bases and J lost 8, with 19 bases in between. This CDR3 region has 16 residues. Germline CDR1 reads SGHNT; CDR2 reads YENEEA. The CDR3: CASSLYGGPEVDTIYF. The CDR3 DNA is TGTGCCAGCAGCTTATATGGGGGTCCGGAGGTTGACACCATATATTTT. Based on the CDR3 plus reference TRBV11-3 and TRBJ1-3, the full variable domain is EAGVVQSPRYKIIEKKQPVAFWCNPISGHNTLYWYLQNLGQGPELLIRYENEEAVDDSQLPKDRFSAERLKGVDSTLKIQPAELGDSAVYLCASSLYGGPEVDTIYFGEGSWLTVV.

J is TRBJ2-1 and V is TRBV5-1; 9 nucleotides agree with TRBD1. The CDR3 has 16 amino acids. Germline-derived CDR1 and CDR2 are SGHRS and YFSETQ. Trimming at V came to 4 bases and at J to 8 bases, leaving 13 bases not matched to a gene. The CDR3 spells CASSPLGGTGSDEQFF. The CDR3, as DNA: TGCGCCAGCAGCCCCTTGGGGGGGACAGGGTCGGATGAGCAGTTCTTC. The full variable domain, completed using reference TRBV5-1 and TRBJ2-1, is KAGVTQTPRYLIKTRGQQVTLSCSPISGHRSVSWYQQTPGQGLQFLFEYFSETQRNKGNFPGRFSGRQFSNSRSEMNVSTLELGDSALYLCASSPLGGTGSDEQFFGPGTRLTVL.

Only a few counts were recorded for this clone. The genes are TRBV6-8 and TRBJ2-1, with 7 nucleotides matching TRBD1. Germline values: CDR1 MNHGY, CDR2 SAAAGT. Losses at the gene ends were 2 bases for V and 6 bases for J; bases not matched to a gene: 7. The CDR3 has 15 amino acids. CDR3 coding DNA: TGTGCCAGCAGTTACCCACAGACAGGGACCAATGAGCAGTTCTTC. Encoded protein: CASSYPQTGTNEQFF.

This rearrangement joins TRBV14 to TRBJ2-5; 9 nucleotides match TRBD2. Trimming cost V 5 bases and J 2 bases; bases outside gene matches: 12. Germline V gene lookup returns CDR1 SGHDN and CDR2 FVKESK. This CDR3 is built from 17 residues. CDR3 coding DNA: TGTGCCAGCAGCTCCCTAGCGGGGTCGAGAGTACAAGAGACCCAGTACTTC. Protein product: CASSSLAGSRVQETQYF. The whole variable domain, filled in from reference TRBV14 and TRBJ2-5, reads EAGVTQFPSHSVIEKGQTVTLRCDPISGHDNLYWYRRVMGKEIKFLLHFVKESKQDESGMPNNRFLAERTGGTYSTLKVQPAELEDSGVYFCASSSLAGSRVQETQYFGPGTRLLVL.

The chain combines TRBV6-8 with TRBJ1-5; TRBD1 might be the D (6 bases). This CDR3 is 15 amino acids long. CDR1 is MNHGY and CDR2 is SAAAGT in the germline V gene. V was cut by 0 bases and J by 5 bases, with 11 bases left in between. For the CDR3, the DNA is TGTGCCAGCAGTTACTCCGTCGGGGGCGATCAGCCCCAGCATTTT. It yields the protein CASSYSVGGDQPQHF.

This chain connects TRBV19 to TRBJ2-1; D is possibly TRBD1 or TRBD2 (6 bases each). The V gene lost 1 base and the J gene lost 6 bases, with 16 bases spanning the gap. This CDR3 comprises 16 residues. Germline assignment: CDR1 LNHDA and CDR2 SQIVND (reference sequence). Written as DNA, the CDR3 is TGTGCCAGTAGTATAGGGGGTAGGGGGGTCGGCAATGAGCAGTTCTTC. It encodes CASSIGGRGVGNEQFF.

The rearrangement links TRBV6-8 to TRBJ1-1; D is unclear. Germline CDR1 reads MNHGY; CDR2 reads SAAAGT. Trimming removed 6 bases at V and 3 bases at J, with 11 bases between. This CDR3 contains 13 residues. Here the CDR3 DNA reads TGTGCCAGCAGGCGCGGCGTAGACACTGAAGCTTTCTTT. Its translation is CASRRGVDTEAFF.

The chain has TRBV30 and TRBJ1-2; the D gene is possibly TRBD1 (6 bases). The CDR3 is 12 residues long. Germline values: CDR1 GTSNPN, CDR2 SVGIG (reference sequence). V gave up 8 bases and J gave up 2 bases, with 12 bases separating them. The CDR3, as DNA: TGTGCCGGTATACAGGGAAACTATGGCTACACCTTC. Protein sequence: CAGIQGNYGYTF.

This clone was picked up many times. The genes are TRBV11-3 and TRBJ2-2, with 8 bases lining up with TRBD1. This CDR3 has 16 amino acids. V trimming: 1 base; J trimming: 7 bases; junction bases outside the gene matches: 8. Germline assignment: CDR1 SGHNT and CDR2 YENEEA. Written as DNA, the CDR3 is TGTGCCAGCAGCTTAGTTACCAGGGGGCTCGGCGGGGAGCTGTTTTTT. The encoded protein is CASSLVTRGLGGELFF.

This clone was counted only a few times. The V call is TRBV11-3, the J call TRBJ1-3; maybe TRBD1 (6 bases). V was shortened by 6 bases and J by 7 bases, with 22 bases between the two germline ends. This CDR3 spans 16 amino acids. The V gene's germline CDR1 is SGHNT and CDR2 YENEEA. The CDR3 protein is CASRGSYRVNSNTIYF. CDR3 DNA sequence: TGTGCCAGCAGGGGCTCGTACAGGGTGAATTCCAACACCATATATTTT.

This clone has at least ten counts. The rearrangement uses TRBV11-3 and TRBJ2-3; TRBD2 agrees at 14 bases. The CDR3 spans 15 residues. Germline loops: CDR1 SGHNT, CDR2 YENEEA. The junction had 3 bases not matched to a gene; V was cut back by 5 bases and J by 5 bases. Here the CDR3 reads CASSGTSGRLDTQYF. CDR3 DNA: TGTGCCAGCAGCGGGACTAGCGGGAGACTAGATACGCAGTATTTT.